This TCR beta chain was recorded in a study of human T cells and chemical hapten exposure. At the level of the study: Variation in per-sample TCR yields came mainly from small pooled library volume differences.

Whole-study results and caveats: TCRs above 1 in 1000 frequency stayed constant with DPC sensitization.

The total RNA was obtained from whole blood that was not fractionated. This clonotype showed up many times. Its target is not known. Single cDNA molecules in the library carried unique molecular identifiers attached during preparation. Per the original methods: Per-sample TCR counts ranged from about 23,224 to 750,000, median roughly 96,000. TCRdb passed the 5' RACE reads through MiXCR, listing each CDR3 protein once. These V and J calls are TCRdb output, not the study's own analysis. In the table there are more than 140,000 distinct CDR3 sequences, roughly 4% of which are singletons. The receptor was derived from a female donor in good health.

The CDR3 nucleotides read TGTGCCAGCAGCTTTGGCAGTACCTACGAGCAGTACTTC. This gives the protein CASSFGSTYEQYF. The rearrangement links TRBV5-6 to TRBJ2-7; D remains unclear. The CDR3 contains 13 residues. In germline, CDR1 is SGHDT, CDR2 YYEEEE. The V end lost 2 bases, the J end lost 2 bases, and 8 bases lay between the germline ends.